This T cell receptor (beta chain) was sequenced during a study of CXCR3-negative and CXCR3-positive naive CD8 T cells. General observations from the study: Most assays used freshly isolated PBMCs, as cryopreservation partially reduced CXCR3. TRB CDR3 hydrophobicity was greater in CXCR3-positive naive cells than in CXCR3-negative naive cells. Diversity proved comparably high across both naive subsets and much lower in memory CD8+ cells.

The germline V gene encodes CDR1 SQVTM and CDR2 ANQGSEA. CDR3 length: 13 amino acids. In terms of frequency, this clonotype is medium-sized. Antigen specificity is unknown. UMI-labeled 5' RACE yielded the TRB cDNA libraries. One entry per CDR3 protein, without DNA, is what TCRdb gives after re-calling the 5' RACE reads. The repertoire table contains about 6,000 distinct CDR3 sequences. V and J are TRBV29-1 and TRBJ1-1; TCRdb's D call of TRBD1 is untestable without DNA. The specimen was naive CXCR3+ CD8+ T cells from blood. Subset reported: CD45RO-CCR7+CD27+CD95- naive CD8+ T cells expressing CXCR3 (TNR3+). The TCR comes from a human donor in good health. Some clones in this sample may be carry-over from other donors' samples. The CDR3 region is CSVQKGDRAEAFF.